This record looks at one TCR beta chain sequence and its context. Both TCR beta VDJ combination and CDR3 sequence profiling were carried out. Genomic DNA was the template for this profiling. TCRdb called the reads again in MiXCR, with one record for every CDR3 protein. The sample contains fewer than 250,000 distinct CDR3 sequences, around half of which appear only once. Flow cytometry had shown expanded CD8+CD57+ cells in the patients chosen for sequencing. At the time of blood sampling, patients had not yet received any therapy. These data come from a study of CD8+CD57+ T cells in acquired aplastic anemia. The CDR3 contains 16 residues. With 4 bases clipped from V and 8 bases from J, the junction kept 8 bases outside the gene matches. Germline values: CDR1 LNHDA, CDR2 SQIVND (reference sequence).

Sequenced material: sorted CD4+, CD8+, or CD8+CD57+ T cells (not recorded which) from PBMCs. The V and J genes are TRBV19 and TRBJ2-1; 13 nucleotides align to TRBD2. This clonotype was sampled from a human donor with aplastic anemia. The CDR3 DNA follows: TGTGCCAGTAGTACCCGGACTAGCGGGAGTAGCGATGAGCAGTTCTTC. Translating it yields CASSTRTSGSSDEQFF.